A single sample gave rise to the 18 T cell receptor beta chains below, sequenced in a study of vaccination effects on CD4 cells after COVID-19. Profiled with immunoSEQ multiplex PCR; TCRdb holds only in-frame clones, not every one. The sample yields about 73,000 clones, over 70% seen once. For these receptors, no antigen is known. Ahead of sequencing, the ViraFEST assay grew antigen-specific CD4+ T cells using viral peptide pools. After about 10 days in culture, the CD4+ T cells were isolated. Previously uninfected by SARS-CoV-2, the vaccine recipients also showed negative nucleocapsid antibodies. The sample here was CD4+ T cells from PBMCs cultured with SARS-CoV-2 spike peptides, taken before COVID-19 vaccination. The receptor set was obtained from a human donor who received a COVID-19 vaccine.

The chain uses TRBV27 and TRBJ2-3; D gene uncertain. Looked up from germline, CDR1 is MNHEY and CDR2 is SMNVEV (reference sequence). The CDR3 is 12 amino acids. V was cut by 5 bases and J by 6 bases, with 9 bases left in between. The CDR3 bases are TGTGCCAGCAGTCCGCTCGGGGATACGCAGTATTTT. Translating gives CASSPLGDTQYF.

In its sample, this clone was seen a few times. The chain employs TRBV2 and TRBJ1-3; D remains unclear. Germline V gene sequence: CDR1 SNHLY, CDR2 FYNNEI. This CDR3 spans 13 amino acids. V was shortened by 4 bases and J by 4 bases, with 8 bases between the two germline ends. CDR3 DNA sequence: TGTGCCAGCAGTGGATTTAGCGGAAACACCATATATTTT. As protein: CASSGFSGNTIYF.

The V gene is TRBV27, the J gene TRBJ1-4; D is possibly TRBD1 (6 bases). There are 14 residues in the CDR3. Trimming took off 2 bases at V and 7 bases at J, with 11 bases between the two ends. Per germline, CDR1 MNHEY and CDR2 SMNVEV (reference sequence). CDR3 sequence (DNA): TGTGCCAGCAGTTTAGGGGGCTGGGGTGAAAAACTGTTTTTT. It encodes CASSLGGWGEKLFF.

The chain combines TRBV6-5 with TRBJ2-5; possible D gene TRBD1, 6 bases. Trimming removed 6 bases from V and 4 bases from J, with 12 bases in between. Germline CDR1 and CDR2: MNHEY and SVGAGI. This CDR3 region has 13 residues. The CDR3 protein is CASRSTGRETQYF. The CDR3, as DNA: TGTGCCAGCAGATCGACAGGTCGAGAGACCCAGTACTTC.

The V and J genes are TRBV9 and TRBJ2-4; 8 nucleotides agree with TRBD2. The ends lost 0 bases at V and 1 base at J; junction bases unmatched: 3. Germline CDR1 and CDR2: SGDLS and YYNGEE. The CDR3 has 16 residues. CDR3: CASSVEGGGAKNIQYF. The CDR3 DNA follows: TGTGCCAGCAGCGTAGAGGGCGGGGGGGCCAAAAACATTCAGTACTTC.

The J gene is TRBJ1-2, the V gene TRBV10-3; the match to TRBD1 covers 7 bases. The germline V gene encodes CDR1 ENHRY and CDR2 SYGVKD. This CDR3 spans 13 amino acids. Trimming at V came to 7 bases and at J to 6 bases, leaving 8 bases not matched to a gene. The CDR3 spells CAITEQGVDGYTF. The CDR3 DNA is TGTGCCATCACCGAGCAGGGGGTGGATGGCTACACCTTC.

The V call is TRBV18, the J call TRBJ2-3, with 8 bases aligning to TRBD2. Germline V gene sequence: CDR1 KGHSH, CDR2 LQKENI. The V and J ends lost 5 bases and 6 bases, in that order; junction bases with no gene match: 25. The CDR3 is 20 residues long. The CDR3 nucleotides read TGTGCCAGCTCATCTTCGCCGGGGGCCCTGCGGGGGGCTTTGCGGGATACGCAGTATTTT. Amino acid sequence: CASSSSPGALRGALRDTQYF.

This chain links TRBV4-1 with TRBJ1-5; D perhaps matches TRBD1 (5 bases). With 1 base removed from V and 4 bases from J, the gap between germline ends came to 11 bases. The CDR3 is 15 residues long. In germline, CDR1 is MGHRA, CDR2 YSYEKL. The CDR3 DNA is TGCGCCAGCAGCCAAGTCGGGACTCCTAATCAGCCCCAGCATTTT. It codes for CASSQVGTPNQPQHF.

The V and J genes are TRBV2 and TRBJ2-5; no reliable D call. This CDR3 is 13 amino acids long. The ends were cut back, 5 bases at V and 1 base at J, with 8 bases in the middle. From germline, CDR1 is SNHLY and CDR2 FYNNEI. CDR3 sequence reads: CASSRALQETQYF. The CDR3 coding sequence is TGTGCCAGCAGTCGAGCCCTCCAAGAGACCCAGTACTTC.

The chain uses TRBV6-1 and TRBJ1-1; the match to TRBD1 covers 12 bases. J gave up 1 base and V 4 bases, and 7 bases lay outside the gene matches. The CDR3 is made up of 17 amino acids. Germline V gene data show CDR1 as MNHNS and CDR2 as SASEGT. CDR3 residues: CASSARDRGPENTEAFF. The CDR3 DNA reads TGTGCCAGCAGTGCCCGGGACAGGGGGCCCGAGAACACTGAAGCTTTCTTT.

V is TRBV25-1 and J is TRBJ2-1, with 12 nucleotides matching TRBD2. The CDR3 covers 16 residues. Per germline, CDR1 MGHDK and CDR2 SYGVNS. The V and J ends lost 5 bases and 2 bases, in that order; junction bases with no gene match: 4. The CDR3 DNA reads as TGTGCCAGCAGTTCCCTAGCGGGGGGGACCTACAATGAGCAGTTCTTC. This codes for CASSSLAGGTYNEQFF.

The rearrangement joins TRBV3-1 (or the pseudogene TRBV3-2) to TRBJ2-7, with TRBD2 matching 9 bases. Germline-derived CDR1 and CDR2 are LGHDT and YNNKEL (reference sequence). There are 14 residues in the CDR3. V was pared by 0 bases and J by 4 bases, with 1 base of the junction left unmatched. In DNA, the CDR3 is TGTGCCAGCAGCCAAGACCTAGCGGGGTACGAGCAGTACGTC. Protein: CASSQDLAGYEQYV.

This clone turned up a few times. This chain uses TRBV18 with TRBJ2-3; 10 positions match TRBD1. The V gene end was trimmed by 3 bases and the J gene end by 5 bases; junction bases not matched to a gene: 5. CDR3 length: 15 residues. The germline V gene has CDR1 KGHSH and CDR2 LQKENI. CDR3 nucleotide sequence: TGTGCCAGCTCACCCGACAGGGGGCTTGGAGATACGCAGTATTTT. This translates into CASSPDRGLGDTQYF.

The chain couples TRBV14 to TRBJ1-2; D remains unclear. Per the germline V gene, CDR1 is SGHDN and CDR2 is FVKESK. This CDR3 region has 13 residues. Trimming cost V 5 bases and J 0 bases, with 7 bases left between them. CDR3 region: CASSTATNYGYTF. The CDR3 nucleotides are TGTGCCAGCAGCACGGCTACTAACTATGGCTACACCTTC. Looking up the rest from reference TRBV14 and TRBJ1-2 gives the full variable domain: EAGVTQFPSHSVIEKGQTVTLRCDPISGHDNLYWYRRVMGKEIKFLLHFVKESKQDESGMPNNRFLAERTGGTYSTLKVQPAELEDSGVYFCASSTATNYGYTFGSGTRLTVV.

V usage is TRBV6-5 and J usage is TRBJ1-2; no definite D call. Germline values: CDR1 MNHEY, CDR2 SVGAGI. V dropped 6 bases and J dropped 8 bases, with 7 bases sitting between them. CDR3 length equals 10 residues. This chain's CDR3 is CASSQEGYTF. CDR3 coding DNA: TGTGCCAGCAGCCAAGAGGGCTACACCTTC.

The chain employs TRBV6-5 and TRBJ1-1; tentatively, D is TRBD1 (6 bases). V was trimmed by 4 bases and J by 6 bases, leaving 15 bases between them. Per the germline V gene, CDR1 is MNHEY and CDR2 is SVGAGI. The CDR3 contains 14 residues. This CDR3 is CASSSSTGLAEAFF. For the CDR3, the DNA is TGTGCCAGCAGTTCCTCGACAGGACTGGCTGAAGCTTTCTTT.

The rearrangement uses TRBV24-1 and TRBJ2-3; 7 bases are shared with TRBD1. Germline trimming cut 0 bases from V and 0 bases from J; bases unmatched to any gene: 2. The germline CDR1 and CDR2 sequences are KGHDR and SFDVKD. This CDR3 is 16 amino acids long. The CDR3 DNA reads TGTGCCACCAGTGATTTGACAGGGGCGAGCACAGATACGCAGTATTTT. Its protein is CATSDLTGASTDTQYF.

This sequence joins TRBV19 and TRBJ1-5; D is ambiguous. Germline CDR1 is LNHDA and CDR2 is SQIVND (reference sequence). Trimming stripped 8 bases from V and 4 bases from J, with 12 bases between. The length of the CDR3 is 13 residues. CDR3 sequence reads: CASQKLVNQPQHF. The CDR3, as DNA: TGTGCCAGTCAAAAACTGGTGAATCAGCCCCAGCATTTT.